Following are 4 T cell receptor beta chains from one sample sequenced in a study of blood T cell repertoires in COVID-19. Repertoires were generated with immunoSEQ multiplex PCR, while TCRdb's copy carries only in-frame clones and drops some. This table holds about 200,000 clones, about 84% found once. The sequenced sample was peripheral blood. Source of these receptors: a human donor in a cohort sampled during active COVID-19.

The chain employs TRBV28 and TRBJ2-7, with D perhaps TRBD2 (7 bases). This CDR3 spans 16 amino acids. Germline V gene data show CDR1 as MDHEN and CDR2 as SYDVKM. The ends were cut back, 5 bases at V and 0 bases at J, with 17 bases in the middle. The DNA of the CDR3 is TGTGCCAGCAGTCCTTCGGGGGGCGGGAGCTCCTACGAGCAGTACTTC. Amino acid sequence: CASSPSGGGSSYEQYF. Drawing the rest from reference TRBV28 and TRBJ2-7, the complete variable domain is DVKVTQSSRYLVKRTGEKVFLECVQDMDHENMFWYRQDPGLGLRLIYFSYDVKMKEKGDIPEGYSVSREKKERFSLILESASTNQTSMYLCASSPSGGGSSYEQYFGPGTRLTVT.

The chain links TRBV9 to TRBJ2-5, with TRBD1 as a possible D gene (5 bases). The CDR3 totals 16 residues. Germline CDR1 reads SGDLS; CDR2 reads YYNGEE. Trimming pared 0 bases from V and 5 bases from J, leaving 17 bases between. CDR3 DNA: TGTGCCAGCAGCGTAGGAATCCCCACGGCAGGGGAGACCCAGTACTTC. Translation gives CASSVGIPTAGETQYF. Full variable domain (outside the CDR3, taken from reference TRBV9 and TRBJ2-5): DSGVTQTPKHLITATGQRVTLRCSPRSGDLSVYWYQQSLDQGLQFLIQYYNGEERAKGNILERFSAQQFPDLHSELNLSSLELGDSALYFCASSVGIPTAGETQYFGPGTRLLVL.

With respect to this clone: A read error may explain this, as a much larger clone is one base away. The CDR3 loop reads CASITGGNTEAFF. The DNA of the CDR3 is TGTGCCAGCATCACAGGGGGGAACACTGAAGCTTTCTTT. The chain joins TRBV28 to TRBJ1-1; 8 bases are a match to TRBD1. The V gene end was trimmed by 7 bases and the J gene end by 1 base; junction bases not matched to a gene: 2. Germline loops: CDR1 MDHEN, CDR2 SYDVKM. This CDR3 spans 13 amino acids.

This chain joins TRBV19 and TRBJ2-7, with 9 bases identical to TRBD2. Germline assignment: CDR1 LNHDA and CDR2 SQIVND (reference sequence). The CDR3 length is 15 residues. The J segment lost 3 bases and the V segment lost 1 base, leaving 4 bases of the junction unmatched. The chain's CDR3 is CASSIAAREGYEQYF. The CDR3 DNA is TGTGCCAGTAGTATAGCTGCGCGGGAGGGCTACGAGCAGTACTTC. Looking up the rest from reference TRBV19 and TRBJ2-7 gives the full variable domain: DGGITQSPKYLFRKEGQNVTLSCEQNLNHDAMYWYRQDPGQGLRLIYYSQIVNDFQKGDIAEGYSVSREKKESFPLTVTSAQKNPTAFYLCASSIAAREGYEQYFGPGTRLTVT.